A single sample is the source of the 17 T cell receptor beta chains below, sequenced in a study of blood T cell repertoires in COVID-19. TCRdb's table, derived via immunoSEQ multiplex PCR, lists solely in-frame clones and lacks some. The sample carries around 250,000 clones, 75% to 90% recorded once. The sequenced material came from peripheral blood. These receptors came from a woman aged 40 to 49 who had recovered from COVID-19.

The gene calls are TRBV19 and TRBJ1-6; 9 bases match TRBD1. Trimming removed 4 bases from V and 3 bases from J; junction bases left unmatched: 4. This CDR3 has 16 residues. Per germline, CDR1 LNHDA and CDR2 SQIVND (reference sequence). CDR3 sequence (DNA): TGTGCCAGTAGTAAAGCGACAGGGGGCTATAATTCACCCCTCCACTTT. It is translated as CASSKATGGYNSPLHF.

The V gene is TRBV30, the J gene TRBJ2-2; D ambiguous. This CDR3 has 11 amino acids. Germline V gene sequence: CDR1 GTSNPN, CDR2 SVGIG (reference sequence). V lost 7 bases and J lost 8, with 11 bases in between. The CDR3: CASSLAGELFF. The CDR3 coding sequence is TGTGCCTCTTCACTTGCTGGGGAGCTGTTTTTT.

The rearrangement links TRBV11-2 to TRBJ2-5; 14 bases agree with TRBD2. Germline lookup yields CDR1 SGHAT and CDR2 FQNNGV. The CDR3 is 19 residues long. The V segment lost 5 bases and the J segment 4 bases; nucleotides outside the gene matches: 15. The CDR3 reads CASSPGTSGSSGVGETQYF. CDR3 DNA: TGTGCCAGCAGCCCCGGGACTAGCGGGAGCTCTGGTGTAGGAGAGACCCAGTACTTC. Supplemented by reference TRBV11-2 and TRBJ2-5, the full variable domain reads EAGVAQSPRYKIIEKRQSVAFWCNPISGHATLYWYQQILGQGPKLLIQFQNNGVVDDSQLPKDRFSAERLKGVDSTLKIQPAKLEDSAVYLCASSPGTSGSSGVGETQYFGPGTRLLVL.

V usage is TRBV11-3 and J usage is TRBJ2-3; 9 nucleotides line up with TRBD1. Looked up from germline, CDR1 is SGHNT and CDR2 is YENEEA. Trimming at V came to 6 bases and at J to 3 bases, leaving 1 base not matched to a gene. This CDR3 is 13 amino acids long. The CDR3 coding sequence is TGTGCCAGCAGAGGACAGGGGACAGATACGCAGTATTTT. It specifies CASRGQGTDTQYF. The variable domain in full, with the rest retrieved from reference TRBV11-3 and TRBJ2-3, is EAGVVQSPRYKIIEKKQPVAFWCNPISGHNTLYWYLQNLGQGPELLIRYENEEAVDDSQLPKDRFSAERLKGVDSTLKIQPAELGDSAVYLCASRGQGTDTQYFGPGTRLTVL.

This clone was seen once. The DNA for the CDR3 is TGCGCCAGCAGCGGACGGACAGGGGATTTCACCGGGGAGCTGTTTTTT. Its protein product is CASSGRTGDFTGELFF. V is TRBV5-1 and J is TRBJ2-2, with 9 bases matching TRBD1. Germline V CDR1 and CDR2: SGHRS, YFSETQ. J gave up 4 bases and V 4 bases, and 8 bases lay outside the gene matches. The CDR3 extends over 16 amino acids.

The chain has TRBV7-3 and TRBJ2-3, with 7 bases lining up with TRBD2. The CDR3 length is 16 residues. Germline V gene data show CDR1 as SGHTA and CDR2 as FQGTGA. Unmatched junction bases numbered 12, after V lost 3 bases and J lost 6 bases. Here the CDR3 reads CASSLGSAGARDTQYF. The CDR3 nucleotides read TGTGCCAGCAGCTTGGGATCCGCGGGAGCCCGGGATACGCAGTATTTT. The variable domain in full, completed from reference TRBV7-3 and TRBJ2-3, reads GAGVSQTPSNKVTEKGKYVELRCDPISGHTALYWYRQSLGQGPEFLIYFQGTGAADDSGLPNDRFFAVRPEGSVSTLKIQRTERGDSAVYLCASSLGSAGARDTQYFGPGTRLTVL.

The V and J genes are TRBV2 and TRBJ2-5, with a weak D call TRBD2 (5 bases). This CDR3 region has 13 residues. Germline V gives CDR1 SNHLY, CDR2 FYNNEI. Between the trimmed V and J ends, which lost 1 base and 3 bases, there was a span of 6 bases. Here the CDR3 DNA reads TGTGCCAGCAGTGAAGACGGGGAAGAGACCCAGTACTTC. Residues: CASSEDGEETQYF.

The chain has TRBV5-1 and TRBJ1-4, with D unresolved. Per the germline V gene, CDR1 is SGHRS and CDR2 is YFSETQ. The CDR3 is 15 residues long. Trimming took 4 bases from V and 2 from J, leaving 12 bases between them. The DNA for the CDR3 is TGCGCCAGCAGCCAACCGGAGAAGACTAATGAAAAACTGTTTTTT. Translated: CASSQPEKTNEKLFF.

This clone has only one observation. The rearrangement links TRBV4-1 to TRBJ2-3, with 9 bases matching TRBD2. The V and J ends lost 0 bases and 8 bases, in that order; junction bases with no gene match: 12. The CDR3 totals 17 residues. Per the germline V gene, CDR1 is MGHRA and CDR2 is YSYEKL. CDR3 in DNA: TGCGCCAGCAGCCAAGAAATTGGAGCGGGAGGTCGCATTACGCAGTATTTT. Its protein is CASSQEIGAGGRITQYF.

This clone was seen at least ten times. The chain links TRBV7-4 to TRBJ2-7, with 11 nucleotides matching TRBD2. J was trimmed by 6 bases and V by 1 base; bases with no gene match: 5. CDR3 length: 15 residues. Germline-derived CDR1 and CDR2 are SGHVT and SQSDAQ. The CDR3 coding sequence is TGTGCCAGCAGCTTAGTACTAGCGGGAGTGGGCGAGCAGTACTTC. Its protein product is CASSLVLAGVGEQYF.

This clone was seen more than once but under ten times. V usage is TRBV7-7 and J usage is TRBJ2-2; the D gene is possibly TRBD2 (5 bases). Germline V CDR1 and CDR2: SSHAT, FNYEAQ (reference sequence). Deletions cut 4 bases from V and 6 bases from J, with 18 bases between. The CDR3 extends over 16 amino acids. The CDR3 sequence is CASSWGPGSAAGELFF. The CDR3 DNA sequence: TGTGCCAGCAGCTGGGGTCCTGGTAGCGCGGCCGGGGAGCTGTTTTTT.

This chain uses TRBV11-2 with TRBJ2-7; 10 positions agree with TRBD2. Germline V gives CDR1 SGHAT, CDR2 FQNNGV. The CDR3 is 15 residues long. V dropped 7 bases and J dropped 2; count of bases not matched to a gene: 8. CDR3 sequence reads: CASNVRLAGAYEQYF. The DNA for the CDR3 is TGTGCCAGCAACGTTCGGCTAGCGGGAGCCTACGAGCAGTACTTC.

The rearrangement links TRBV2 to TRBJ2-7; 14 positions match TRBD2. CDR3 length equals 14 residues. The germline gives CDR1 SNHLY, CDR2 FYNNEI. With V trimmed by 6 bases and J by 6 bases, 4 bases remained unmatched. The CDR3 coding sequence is TGTGCCAGCAGGGGGGGGACTAGCGGGAGCGAGCAGTACTTC. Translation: CASRGGTSGSEQYF.

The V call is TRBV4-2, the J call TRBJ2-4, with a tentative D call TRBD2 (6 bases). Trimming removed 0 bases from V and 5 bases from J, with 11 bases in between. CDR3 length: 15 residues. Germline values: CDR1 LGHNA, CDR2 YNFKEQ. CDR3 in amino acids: CASSQDLGGQNIQYF. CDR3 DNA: TGTGCCAGCAGCCAAGATCTGGGGGGACAAAACATTCAGTACTTC.

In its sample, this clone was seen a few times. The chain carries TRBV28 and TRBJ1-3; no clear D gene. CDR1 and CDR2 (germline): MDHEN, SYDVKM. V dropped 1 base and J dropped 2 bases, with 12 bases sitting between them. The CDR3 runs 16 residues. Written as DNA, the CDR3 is TGTGCCAGCAGTTTATATCCGGGAGGGACTGGAAACACCATATATTTT. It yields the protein CASSLYPGGTGNTIYF.

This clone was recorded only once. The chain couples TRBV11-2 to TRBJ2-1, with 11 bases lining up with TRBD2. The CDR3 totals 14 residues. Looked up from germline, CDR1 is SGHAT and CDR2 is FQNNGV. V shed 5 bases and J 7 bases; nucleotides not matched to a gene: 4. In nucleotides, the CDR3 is TGTGCCAGCAGCCTTAGCGGGAGGGCTAATGAGCAGTTCTTC. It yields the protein CASSLSGRANEQFF.

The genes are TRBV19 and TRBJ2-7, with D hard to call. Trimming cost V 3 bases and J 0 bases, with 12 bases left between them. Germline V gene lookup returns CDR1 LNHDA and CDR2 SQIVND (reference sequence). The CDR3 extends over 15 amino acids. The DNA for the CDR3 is TGTGCCAGTAGTATCCAAGCTAGGAGCTCCTACGAGCAGTACTTC. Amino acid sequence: CASSIQARSSYEQYF.